One and the same sample provided the 29 T cell receptor beta chains below, sequenced in a study of graft-versus-host responses after intestinal transplantation. Their antigens are not known. The assay was immunoSEQ multiplex PCR, and TCRdb's table has in-frame clones only and misses some. The sample has about 120,000 clones; about nine tenths are singletons. Sequenced material: unstimulated CD4+ T cells sorted from spleen or lymph node cells, taken before intestinal transplant. Receptors originate from a human donor who received an intestinal transplant.

The chain has TRBV6-1 and TRBJ2-1; TRBD2 agrees at 10 bases. Germline V gene sequence: CDR1 MNHNS, CDR2 SASEGT. The CDR3 has 15 residues. The V gene end was trimmed by 3 bases and the J gene end by 4 bases; junction bases not matched to a gene: 3. As DNA, the CDR3 is TGTGCCAGCAGTGAGAGCGGGAGGGTATACAATGAGCAGTTCTTC. Translation gives CASSESGRVYNEQFF.

J is TRBJ1-2 and V is TRBV29-1; 7 bases map to TRBD1. The germline V gene has CDR1 SQVTM and CDR2 ANQGSEA. This CDR3 comprises 15 residues. With 5 bases clipped from V and 2 bases from J, the junction kept 11 bases outside the gene matches. The CDR3 is CSVHYFGDRNYGYTF. The CDR3 DNA sequence: TGCAGCGTTCACTATTTTGGGGACAGAAACTATGGCTACACCTTC. The complete variable domain, with remaining parts taken from reference TRBV29-1 and TRBJ1-2, reads SAVISQKPSRDICQRGTSLTIQCQVDSQVTMMFWYRQQPGQSLTLIATANQGSEATYESGFVIDKFPISRPNLTFSTLTVSNMSPEDSSIYLCSVHYFGDRNYGYTFGSGTRLTVV.

The chain uses TRBV29-1 and TRBJ1-1, with 7 bases aligning to TRBD1. V shed 7 bases, J shed 4 bases, and the junction held 9 bases outside the gene matches. This CDR3 region has 13 residues. The germline V gene has CDR1 SQVTM and CDR2 ANQGSEA. CDR3 bases: TGCAGCGGCGGACAGGTTGGGAGCACTGAAGCTTTCTTT. It yields the protein CSGGQVGSTEAFF.

This chain joins TRBV5-1 and TRBJ2-1, with D tentatively TRBD1 (6 bases). The V gene lost 3 bases and the J gene lost 4 bases, with 8 bases spanning the gap. This CDR3 is 13 amino acids long. CDR1 is SGHRS and CDR2 is YFSETQ in the germline V gene. The chain's CDR3 is CASSSGQYNEQFF. DNA of the CDR3: TGCGCCAGCAGCTCCGGACAGTACAATGAGCAGTTCTTC.

V is TRBV6-5 and J is TRBJ1-5, with 8 bases aligning to TRBD1. The junction had 2 bases not matched to a gene; V was cut back by 4 bases and J by 3 bases. CDR1 is MNHEY, CDR2 SVGAGI, per germline. The CDR3 consists of 14 residues. CDR3 protein: CASSLDRVNQPQHF. Written as DNA, the CDR3 is TGTGCCAGCAGTTTGGACAGGGTCAATCAGCCCCAGCATTTT.

The chain carries TRBV2 and TRBJ1-2; D perhaps matches TRBD1 (5 bases). The CDR3 runs 12 residues. Germline assignment: CDR1 SNHLY and CDR2 FYNNEI. V lost 7 bases to trimming and J lost 8 bases, with 14 bases between them. This CDR3 reads CASTGGFRGYTF. Here the CDR3 DNA reads TGTGCCAGCACGGGGGGGTTCCGGGGCTACACCTTC.

This chain joins TRBV30 and TRBJ2-7; D may be TRBD2 (5 bases). This CDR3 comprises 13 residues. Trimming stripped 0 bases from V and 2 bases from J, with 8 bases between. Germline V lookup: CDR1 GTSNPN, CDR2 SVGIG (reference sequence). In DNA form, the CDR3 reads TGTGCCTGGAGTGTAGGCGGGCCCTACGAGCAGTACTTC. It encodes CAWSVGGPYEQYF. The full variable domain, its missing parts supplied by reference TRBV30 and TRBJ2-7, is SQTIHQWPATLVQPVGSPLSLECTVEGTSNPNLYWYRQAAGRGLQLLFYSVGIGQISSEVPQNLSASRPQDRQFILSSKKLLLSDSGFYLCAWSVGGPYEQYFGPGTRLTVT.

The rearrangement uses TRBV6-1 and TRBJ1-3, with D uncertain. V was cut by 6 bases and J by 3 bases, with 9 bases left in between. Germline loops: CDR1 MNHNS, CDR2 SASEGT. The CDR3 spans 13 residues. The CDR3 DNA is TGTGCCAGCAGAGGGAGTGGTGGAAACACCATATATTTT. It yields the protein CASRGSGGNTIYF.

The chain employs TRBV10-2 and TRBJ2-7; 8 nucleotides agree with TRBD2. The CDR3 spans 17 residues. V lost 3 bases to trimming and J lost 2 bases; unmatched junction nucleotides: 12. Germline V gene lookup returns CDR1 WSHSY and CDR2 SAAADI. CDR3 loop: CASSDPALAESPYEQYF. The CDR3 nucleotides read TGCGCCAGCAGTGACCCAGCACTAGCGGAGAGCCCCTACGAGCAGTACTTC.

The V and J genes are TRBV6-1 and TRBJ2-5; TRBD2 matches at 9 bases. The CDR3 length is 14 residues. Germline V gives CDR1 MNHNS, CDR2 SASEGT. Trimming removed 6 bases from V and 5 bases from J; junction bases left unmatched: 7. This CDR3 is CASRGAGGKETQYF. CDR3 nucleotides: TGTGCCAGCAGAGGAGCGGGGGGTAAGGAGACCCAGTACTTC.

The chain carries TRBV5-1 and TRBJ2-3; TRBD1 might be the D (5 bases). The CDR3 sequence is 18 residues long. Per germline, CDR1 SGHRS and CDR2 YFSETQ. Trimming took off 4 bases at V and 0 bases at J, with 21 bases between the two ends. CDR3 in DNA: TGCGCCAGCAGCCCCCCGCAGGCGGACACGAGGAGCACAGATACGCAGTATTTT. It codes for CASSPPQADTRSTDTQYF.

The V and J genes are TRBV18 and TRBJ1-2, with D perhaps TRBD1 (5 bases). The V gene lost 7 bases and the J gene lost 6 bases, with 18 bases spanning the gap. Germline V gene data show CDR1 as KGHSH and CDR2 as LQKENI. This CDR3 has 14 residues. CDR3 DNA sequence: TGTGCCAGCTGTACGGGGGAAAATTGGGATGGCTACACCTTC. Encoded protein: CASCTGENWDGYTF.

The V call is TRBV30, the J call TRBJ2-3; TRBD1 aligns across 8 bases. The germline V gene encodes CDR1 GTSNPN and CDR2 SVGIG (reference sequence). The CDR3 loop spans 12 amino acids. With 5 bases clipped from V and 6 bases from J, the junction kept 4 bases outside the gene matches. DNA of the CDR3: TGTGCCTGGGGCCAGGGGGCCGATACGCAGTATTTT. Protein sequence: CAWGQGADTQYF.

This chain uses TRBV5-1 with TRBJ2-1, with D possibly TRBD1 on 5 matching bases. The CDR3 is 16 residues long. Trimming pared 1 base from V and 11 bases from J, leaving 22 bases between. The V gene's germline CDR1 is SGHRS and CDR2 YFSETQ. CDR3 residues: CASSLRRTPQAHKQFF. The CDR3 nucleotides are TGCGCCAGCAGCTTGAGGCGGACCCCACAGGCCCATAAGCAGTTCTTC.

This clone was recorded once. The chain has TRBV30 and TRBJ2-1; D is possibly TRBD2 (7 bases). The ends were cut back, 0 bases at V and 7 bases at J, with 19 bases in the middle. This CDR3 spans 16 amino acids. Germline CDR1 is GTSNPN and CDR2 is SVGIG (reference sequence). The CDR3 DNA is TGTGCCTGGAGTGTAAGGCGGGGGCCCACGGGGAATGAGCAGTTCTTC. Protein product: CAWSVRRGPTGNEQFF.

This chain connects TRBV4-1 to TRBJ2-1; possibly TRBD2 for D (5 bases). The germline gives CDR1 MGHRA, CDR2 YSYEKL. Trimming cost V 0 bases and J 4 bases, with 25 bases left between them. The CDR3 consists of 20 residues. The CDR3: CASSQDGSGVSDPAYNEQFF. In DNA, the CDR3 is TGCGCCAGCAGCCAAGATGGAAGCGGCGTGTCCGACCCTGCGTACAATGAGCAGTTCTTC.

This clone was picked up one time. The gene calls are TRBV2 and TRBJ2-5; D is perhaps TRBD2 (5 bases). Germline V lookup: CDR1 SNHLY, CDR2 FYNNEI. V shed 7 bases and J shed 5 bases, with 14 bases lying between them. CDR3 length equals 13 residues. CDR3 DNA: TGTGCCAGCACGACCCTGAGGGAGGAGACCCAGTACTTC. As protein: CASTTLREETQYF.

The chain combines TRBV11-2 with TRBJ2-1, with a tentative D call TRBD2 (5 bases). Germline loops: CDR1 SGHAT, CDR2 FQNNGV. Trimming cost V 1 base and J 5 bases, with 15 bases left between them. This CDR3 contains 16 residues. CDR3 sequence: CASSLARVPLNNEQFF. As DNA, the CDR3 is TGTGCCAGCAGCTTAGCGCGGGTCCCTCTTAACAATGAGCAGTTCTTC.

The chain joins TRBV7-2 to TRBJ2-3, with D tentatively TRBD1 (6 bases). CDR3 length equals 19 residues. Germline CDR1 reads SGHTA; CDR2 reads FQGNSA. V shed 2 bases and J shed 2 bases, with 23 bases lying between them. CDR3 loop: CASSLLSLGTRYYTDTQYF. The CDR3 region has the DNA TGTGCCAGCAGCTTATTGTCCCTGGGGACACGGTACTACACAGATACGCAGTATTTT.

The chain employs TRBV15 and TRBJ2-3; D possibly corresponds to TRBD1 (5 bases). CDR1 LNHNV and CDR2 YYDKDF come from the germline V gene (reference sequence). Between the trimmed V and J ends, which lost 3 bases and 10 bases, there was a span of 14 bases. The CDR3 has 13 residues. The CDR3 spells CATSSAQGSAQYF. In DNA, the CDR3 is TGTGCCACCAGCAGCGCGCAGGGTTCTGCGCAGTATTTT.

The rearrangement joins TRBV19 to TRBJ2-1; 7 bases fit TRBD2. CDR1 and CDR2 (germline): LNHDA, SQIVND (reference sequence). V lost 3 bases to trimming and J lost 7 bases; unmatched junction nucleotides: 6. This CDR3 comprises 14 residues. The DNA for the CDR3 is TGTGCCAGTAGTATCAGTCTAGCGGTTAATGAGCAGTTCTTC. This translates into CASSISLAVNEQFF.

The V call is TRBV6-6, the J call TRBJ2-6; no clear D. V lost 3 bases, J lost 2 bases, and 8 bases lay in between. Germline CDR1 reads MNHNY; CDR2 reads SVGAGI (reference sequence). The CDR3 contains 15 residues. The CDR3 DNA reads as TGTGCCAGCAGTTATGAGCGCCCTGGGGCCAACGTCCTGACTTTC. Translated: CASSYERPGANVLTF.

The rearrangement joins TRBV6-1 to TRBJ2-3; the D gene is possibly TRBD2 (6 bases). Germline lookup yields CDR1 MNHNS and CDR2 SASEGT. The CDR3 is 14 residues long. The V end was cut by 2 bases, the J end by 5 bases, with 11 bases between. CDR3 sequence reads: CASSERAGRDTQYF. In DNA, the CDR3 is TGTGCCAGCAGTGAACGGGCGGGAAGAGATACGCAGTATTTT.

The chain combines TRBV10-1 with TRBJ2-3; 9 nucleotides match TRBD2. The CDR3 sequence is 15 residues long. V lost 2 bases and J lost 4; bases outside the gene matches: 4. In germline, CDR1 is WNHNN, CDR2 SYGVQD (reference sequence). The DNA of the CDR3 is TGCGCCAGCAGTGAGAATAGCGGGAGCCCAGATACGCAGTATTTT. Translated: CASSENSGSPDTQYF.

This sequence joins TRBV19 and TRBJ1-3; D ambiguous. The ends were cut back, 4 bases at V and 4 bases at J, with 5 bases in the middle. The CDR3 is made up of 12 amino acids. The V gene's germline CDR1 is LNHDA and CDR2 SQIVND (reference sequence). CDR3 DNA: TGTGCCAGTAGTACGTTCGGAAACACCATATATTTT. Protein: CASSTFGNTIYF. Looking up the rest from reference TRBV19 and TRBJ1-3 gives the full variable domain: DGGITQSPKYLFRKEGQNVTLSCEQNLNHDAMYWYRQDPGQGLRLIYYSQIVNDFQKGDIAEGYSVSREKKESFPLTVTSAQKNPTAFYLCASSTFGNTIYFGEGSWLTVV.

The V and J genes are TRBV7-2 and TRBJ2-5; 10 nucleotides match TRBD2. Germline lookup yields CDR1 SGHTA and CDR2 FQGNSA. The CDR3 loop spans 13 amino acids. V lost 5 bases, J lost 5 bases, and 2 bases stayed unmatched. CDR3 nucleotides: TGTGCCAGCAGCCCGGGACTAGCGGAGACCCAGTACTTC. This codes for CASSPGLAETQYF.

In this sample, this clone turned up a few times. V usage is TRBV6-5 and J usage is TRBJ1-2, with D maybe TRBD1 (5 bases). Germline loops: CDR1 MNHEY, CDR2 SVGAGI. The CDR3 runs 13 residues. The ends were cut back, 2 bases at V and 3 bases at J, with 7 bases in the middle. CDR3 bases: TGTGCCAGCAGTTACACAGGCCACTATGGCTACACCTTC. It encodes CASSYTGHYGYTF.

The rearrangement links TRBV5-1 to TRBJ1-5; a weak D match, TRBD1 (5 bases). There are 15 residues in the CDR3. Per germline, CDR1 SGHRS and CDR2 YFSETQ. Trimming stripped 3 bases from V and 1 base from J, with 11 bases between. CDR3 sequence reads: CASSSQGRSNQPQHF. In DNA, the CDR3 is TGCGCCAGCAGCTCTCAGGGTCGGAGCAATCAGCCCCAGCATTTT.

The CDR3 sequence: CASSVQDRGYGYTF. In nucleotides, the CDR3 is TGTGCCAGCAGCGTACAGGACAGGGGCTATGGCTACACCTTC. The J gene is TRBJ1-2, the V gene TRBV9; the match to TRBD1 covers 9 bases. This CDR3 region has 14 residues. Germline-derived CDR1 and CDR2 are SGDLS and YYNGEE. V shed 1 base and J 4 bases; nucleotides not matched to a gene: 2.